This T cell receptor (beta chain) emerged from a study of shared clonotypes between healthy human individuals. The CDR3 is 12 amino acids. In germline, CDR1 is SQVTM, CDR2 ANQGSEA. V lost 6 bases and J 0 bases, leaving 8 bases between the germline ends. The sample holds a few counts of this clone. In the same sample, other DNA sequences code for this CDR3. PCR replicates performed on unsorted PBMC used 300 to 350 ng DNA, 25,000 to 35,000 T cell genomes. TCRdb keeps only in-frame clones here, not all; method: immunoSEQ multiplex PCR. Of 490,000 or so clones listed, 76% are singletons. The source is a middle-aged woman in good health. Some clones in this sample may be carry-over from other donors' samples. The V gene is TRBV29-1, the J gene TRBJ1-2; D gene ambiguous. The sample consisted of PBMCs. CDR3 coding DNA: TGCAGCGTGTCAAGTGCTAACTATGGCTACACCTTC. Residues: CSVSSANYGYTF.